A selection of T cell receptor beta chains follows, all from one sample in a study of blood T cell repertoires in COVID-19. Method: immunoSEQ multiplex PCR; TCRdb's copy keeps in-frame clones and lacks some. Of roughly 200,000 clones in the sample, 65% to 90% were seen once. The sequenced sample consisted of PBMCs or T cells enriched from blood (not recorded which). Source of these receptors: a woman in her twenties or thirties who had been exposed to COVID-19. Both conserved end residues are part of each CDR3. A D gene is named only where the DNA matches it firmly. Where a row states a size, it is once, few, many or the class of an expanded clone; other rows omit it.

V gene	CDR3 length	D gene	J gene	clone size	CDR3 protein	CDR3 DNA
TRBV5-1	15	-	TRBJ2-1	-	CASSLGPGAINEQFF	TGCGCCAGCAGCTTGGGGCCAGGGGCGATAAATGAGCAGTTCTTC
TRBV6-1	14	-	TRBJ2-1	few	CASSEAADYNEQFF	TGTGCCAGCAGTGAAGCGGCAGACTACAATGAGCAGTTCTTC
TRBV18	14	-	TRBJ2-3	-	CASSPAGSTDTQYF	TGTGCCAGCTCACCGGCAGGCTCCACAGATACGCAGTATTTT
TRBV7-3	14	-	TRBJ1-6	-	CASSYDSLGTPLHF	TGTGCCAGCAGTTACGACAGCCTAGGGACACCCCTCCACTTT
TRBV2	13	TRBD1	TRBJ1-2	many	CASRGTGAYGYTF	TGTGCCAGCAGAGGAACAGGGGCCTATGGCTACACCTTC
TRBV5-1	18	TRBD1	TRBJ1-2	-	CASRVGWGQGTGNYGYTF	TGCGCCAGCAGGGTCGGATGGGGACAGGGGACGGGTAACTATGGCTACACCTTC
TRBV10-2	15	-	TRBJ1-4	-	CASSGTLLSNEKLFF	TGCGCCAGCAGTGGGACACTCCTTTCTAATGAAAAACTGTTTTTT
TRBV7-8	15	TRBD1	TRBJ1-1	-	CASSFTGGAGTEAFF	TGTGCCAGCAGCTTCACAGGGGGCGCCGGCACTGAAGCTTTCTTT
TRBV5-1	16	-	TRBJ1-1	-	CASTTYTGTGNTEAFF	TGCGCCAGCACTACCTATACAGGAACTGGGAACACTGAAGCTTTCTTT
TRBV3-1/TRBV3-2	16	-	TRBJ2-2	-	CASSQEGPGQAGELFF	TGTGCCAGCAGCCAAGAGGGACCGGGACAAGCCGGGGAGCTGTTTTTT
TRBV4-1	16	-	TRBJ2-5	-	CASSQDGPGLRETQYF	TGCGCCAGCAGCCAAGATGGGCCAGGGTTACGGGAGACCCAGTACTTC
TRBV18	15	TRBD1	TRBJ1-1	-	CASSPPGTGSTEAFF	TGTGCCAGCTCACCACCCGGGACAGGGTCCACTGAAGCTTTCTTT
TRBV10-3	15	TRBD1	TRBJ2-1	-	CAISLVGTGVHEQFF	TGTGCCATCAGCCTCGTAGGGACAGGGGTCCATGAGCAGTTCTTC
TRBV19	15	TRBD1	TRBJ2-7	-	CASSGQDQSSYEQYF	TGTGCCAGTAGCGGACAGGATCAAAGCTCCTACGAGCAGTACTTC
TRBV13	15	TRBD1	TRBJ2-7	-	CASTPTGRSSYEQYF	TGTGCCAGCACACCGACAGGGAGAAGCTCCTACGAGCAGTACTTC
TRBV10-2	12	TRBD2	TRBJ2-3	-	CASRGLAGTQYF	TGCGCCAGCAGGGGACTAGCGGGGACGCAGTATTTT
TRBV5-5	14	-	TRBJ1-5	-	CASSHKGGNQPQHF	TGTGCCAGCAGTCACAAGGGGGGCAATCAGCCCCAGCATTTT
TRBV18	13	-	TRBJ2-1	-	CASSPAGGYEQFF	TGTGCCAGCTCACCAGCCGGGGGATATGAGCAGTTCTTC
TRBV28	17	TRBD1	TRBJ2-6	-	CASSFGTAFSGANVLTF	TGTGCCAGCAGTTTTGGGACAGCGTTCTCTGGGGCCAACGTCCTGACTTTC
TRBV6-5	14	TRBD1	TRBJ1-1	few	CASTNRGFDTEAFF	TGTGCCAGCACCAACAGGGGTTTCGACACTGAAGCTTTCTTT
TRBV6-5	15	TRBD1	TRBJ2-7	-	CASSKYRDRAYEQYF	TGTGCCAGCAGTAAATACCGGGACAGAGCCTACGAGCAGTACTTC
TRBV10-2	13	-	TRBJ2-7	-	CASASGGEYEQYF	TGCGCCAGCGCGTCTGGCGGGGAATACGAGCAGTACTTC
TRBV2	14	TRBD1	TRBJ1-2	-	CASSSGGQNYGYTF	TGTGCCAGCAGTTCAGGGGGCCAAAACTATGGCTACACCTTC
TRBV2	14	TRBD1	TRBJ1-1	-	CASSEGTGSVIAFF	TGTGCCAGCAGTGAAGGGACAGGGAGCGTGATAGCTTTCTTT
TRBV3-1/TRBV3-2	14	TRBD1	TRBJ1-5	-	CASSRQGARQPQHF	TGTGCCAGCAGTCGACAGGGGGCAAGGCAGCCCCAGCATTTT
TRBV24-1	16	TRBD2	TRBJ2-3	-	CATSDPRGGFTDTQYF	TGTGCCACCAGTGATCCCCGGGGGGGTTTCACAGATACGCAGTATTTT
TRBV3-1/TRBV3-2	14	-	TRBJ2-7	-	CASSHDGSGSEQYF	TGTGCCAGCAGCCACGACGGGTCTGGCAGCGAGCAGTACTTC